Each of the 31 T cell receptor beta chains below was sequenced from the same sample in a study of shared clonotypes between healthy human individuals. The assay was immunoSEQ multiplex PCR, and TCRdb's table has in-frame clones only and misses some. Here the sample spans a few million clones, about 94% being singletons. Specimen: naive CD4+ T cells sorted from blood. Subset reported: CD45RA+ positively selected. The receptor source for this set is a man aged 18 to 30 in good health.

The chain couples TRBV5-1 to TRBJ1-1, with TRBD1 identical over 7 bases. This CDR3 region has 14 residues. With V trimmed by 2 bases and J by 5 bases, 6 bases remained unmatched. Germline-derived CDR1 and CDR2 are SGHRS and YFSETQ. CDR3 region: CASSFTGEGTEAFF. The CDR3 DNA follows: TGCGCCAGCAGCTTTACAGGGGAGGGAACTGAAGCTTTCTTT.

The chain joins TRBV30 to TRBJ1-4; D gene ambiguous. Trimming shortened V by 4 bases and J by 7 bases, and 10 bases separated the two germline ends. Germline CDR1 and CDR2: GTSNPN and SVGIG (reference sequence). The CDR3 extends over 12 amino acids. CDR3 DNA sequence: TGTGCCTGGAAGGGCGATGGTGAAAAACTGTTTTTT. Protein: CAWKGDGEKLFF.

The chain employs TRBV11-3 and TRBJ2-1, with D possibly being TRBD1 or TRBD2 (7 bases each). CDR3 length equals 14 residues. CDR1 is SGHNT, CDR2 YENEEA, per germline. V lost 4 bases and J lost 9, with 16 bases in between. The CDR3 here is CASSSGGGESEQFF. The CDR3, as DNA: TGTGCCAGCAGCTCAGGGGGAGGGGAGAGTGAGCAGTTCTTC.

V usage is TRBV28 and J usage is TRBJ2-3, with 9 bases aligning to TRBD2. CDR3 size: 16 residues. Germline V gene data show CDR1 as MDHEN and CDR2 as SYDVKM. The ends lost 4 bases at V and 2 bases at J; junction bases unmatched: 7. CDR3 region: CASSYQAGGNTDTQYF. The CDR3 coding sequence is TGTGCCAGCAGTTACCAAGCGGGGGGCAACACAGATACGCAGTATTTT.

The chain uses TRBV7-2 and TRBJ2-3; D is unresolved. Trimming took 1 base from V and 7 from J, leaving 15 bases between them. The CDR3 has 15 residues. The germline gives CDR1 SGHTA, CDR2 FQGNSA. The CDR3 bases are TGTGCCAGCAGCTTAGATTCTAGTAGTAGGTATACGCAGTATTTT. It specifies CASSLDSSSRYTQYF.

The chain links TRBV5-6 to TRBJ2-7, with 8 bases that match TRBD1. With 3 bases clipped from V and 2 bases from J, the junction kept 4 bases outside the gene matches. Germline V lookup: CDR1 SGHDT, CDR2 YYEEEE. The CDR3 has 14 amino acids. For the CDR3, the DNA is TGTGCCAGCAGCTCCCCGGGACAGGCCTACGAGCAGTACTTC. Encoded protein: CASSSPGQAYEQYF.

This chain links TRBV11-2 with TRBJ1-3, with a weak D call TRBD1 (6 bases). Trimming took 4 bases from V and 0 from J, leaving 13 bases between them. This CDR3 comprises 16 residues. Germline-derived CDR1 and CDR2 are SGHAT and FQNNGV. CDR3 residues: CASSYRALNSGNTIYF. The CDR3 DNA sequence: TGTGCCAGCAGCTACAGGGCCCTGAACTCTGGAAACACCATATATTTT. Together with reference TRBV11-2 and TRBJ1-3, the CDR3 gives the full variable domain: EAGVAQSPRYKIIEKRQSVAFWCNPISGHATLYWYQQILGQGPKLLIQFQNNGVVDDSQLPKDRFSAERLKGVDSTLKIQPAKLEDSAVYLCASSYRALNSGNTIYFGEGSWLTVV.

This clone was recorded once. DNA for the CDR3: TGCGCCAGCAGACGGACAGGGGGCGCGGAGACCCAGTACTTC. This encodes CASRRTGGAETQYF. The chain uses TRBV4-1 and TRBJ2-5, with 11 nucleotides matching TRBD1. With V trimmed by 6 bases and J by 5 bases, 5 bases remained unmatched. CDR3 length: 14 residues. The V gene's germline CDR1 is MGHRA and CDR2 YSYEKL.

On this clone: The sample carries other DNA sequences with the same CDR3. Here the CDR3 DNA reads TGCGCCAGCAGCCTGACAGGAACCTACGAGCAGTACTTC. It specifies CASSLTGTYEQYF. The chain uses TRBV5-1 and TRBJ2-7; a weak D match, TRBD1 (6 bases). V gave up 4 bases and J gave up 2 bases, with 10 bases separating them. The CDR3 covers 13 residues. Germline CDR1 is SGHRS and CDR2 is YFSETQ.

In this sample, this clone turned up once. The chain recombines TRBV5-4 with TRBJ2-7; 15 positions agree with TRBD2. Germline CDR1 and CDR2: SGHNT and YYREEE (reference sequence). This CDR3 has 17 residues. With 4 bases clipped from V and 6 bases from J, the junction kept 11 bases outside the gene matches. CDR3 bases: TGTGCCAGCAGCCTCGGACTAGCGGGAGGGGTTCCCCGCGAGCAGTACTTC. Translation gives CASSLGLAGGVPREQYF.

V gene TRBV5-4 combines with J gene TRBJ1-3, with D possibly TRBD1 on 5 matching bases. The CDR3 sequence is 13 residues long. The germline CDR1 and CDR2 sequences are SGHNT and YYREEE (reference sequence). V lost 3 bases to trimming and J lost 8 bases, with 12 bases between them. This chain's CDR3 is CASSSVGLDTIYF. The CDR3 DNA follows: TGTGCCAGCAGCTCTGTGGGGCTAGACACCATATATTTT.

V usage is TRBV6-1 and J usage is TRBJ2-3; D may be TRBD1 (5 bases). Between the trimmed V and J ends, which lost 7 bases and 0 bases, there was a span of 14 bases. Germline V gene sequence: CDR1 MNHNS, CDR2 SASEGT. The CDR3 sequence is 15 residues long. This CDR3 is CASKLQGPSTDTQYF. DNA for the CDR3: TGTGCCAGCAAGCTGCAGGGTCCTAGCACAGATACGCAGTATTTT.

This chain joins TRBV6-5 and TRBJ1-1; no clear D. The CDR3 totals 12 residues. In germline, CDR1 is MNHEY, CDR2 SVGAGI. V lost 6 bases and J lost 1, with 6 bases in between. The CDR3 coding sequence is TGTGCCAGCAGATGGCGGAACACTGAAGCTTTCTTT. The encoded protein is CASRWRNTEAFF.

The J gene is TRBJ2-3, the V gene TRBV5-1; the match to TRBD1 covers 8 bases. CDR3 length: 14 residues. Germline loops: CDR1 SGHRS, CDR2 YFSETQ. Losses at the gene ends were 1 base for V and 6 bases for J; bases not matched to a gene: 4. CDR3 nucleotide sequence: TGCGCCAGCAGCTTGACAGGGGGTTTTGATACGCAGTATTTT. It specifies CASSLTGGFDTQYF.

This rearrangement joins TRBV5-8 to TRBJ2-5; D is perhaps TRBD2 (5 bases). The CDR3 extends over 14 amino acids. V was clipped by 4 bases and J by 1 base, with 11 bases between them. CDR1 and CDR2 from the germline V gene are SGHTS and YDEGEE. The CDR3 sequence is CASSPRTGQETQYF. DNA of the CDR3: TGTGCCAGCAGCCCCCGGACTGGCCAAGAGACCCAGTACTTC.

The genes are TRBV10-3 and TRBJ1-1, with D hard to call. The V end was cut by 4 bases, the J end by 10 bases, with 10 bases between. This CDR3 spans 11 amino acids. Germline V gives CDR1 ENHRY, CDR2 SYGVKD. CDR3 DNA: TGTGCCATCAGTGGGGGTGATGGAGCTTTCTTT. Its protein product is CAISGGDGAFF.

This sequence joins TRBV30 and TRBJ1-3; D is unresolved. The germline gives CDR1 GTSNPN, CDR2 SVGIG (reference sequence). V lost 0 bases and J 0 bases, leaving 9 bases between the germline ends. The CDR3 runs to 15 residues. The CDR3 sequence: CAWSVRLHSGNTIYF. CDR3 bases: TGTGCCTGGAGTGTACGTCTCCACTCTGGAAACACCATATATTTT.

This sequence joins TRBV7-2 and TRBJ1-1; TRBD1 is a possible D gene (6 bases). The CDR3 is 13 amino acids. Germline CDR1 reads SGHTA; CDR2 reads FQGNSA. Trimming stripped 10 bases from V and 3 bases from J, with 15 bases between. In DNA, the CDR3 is TGTGCCATTCGAGGGGGGCCGTACACTGAAGCTTTCTTT. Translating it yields CAIRGGPYTEAFF.

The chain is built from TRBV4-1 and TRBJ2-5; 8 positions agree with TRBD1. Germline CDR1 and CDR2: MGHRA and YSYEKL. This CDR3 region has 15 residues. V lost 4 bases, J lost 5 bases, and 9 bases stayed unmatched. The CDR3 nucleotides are TGCGCCAGCAGCCGGCTCACAGGGGGTGGGGAGACCCAGTACTTC. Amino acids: CASSRLTGGGETQYF.

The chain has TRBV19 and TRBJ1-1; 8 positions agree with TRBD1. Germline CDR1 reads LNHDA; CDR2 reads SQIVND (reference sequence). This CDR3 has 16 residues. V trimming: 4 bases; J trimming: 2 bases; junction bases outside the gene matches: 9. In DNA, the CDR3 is TGTGCCAGTAGTACTACAGGGGGTTATAGTAACACTGAAGCTTTCTTT. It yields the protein CASSTTGGYSNTEAFF.

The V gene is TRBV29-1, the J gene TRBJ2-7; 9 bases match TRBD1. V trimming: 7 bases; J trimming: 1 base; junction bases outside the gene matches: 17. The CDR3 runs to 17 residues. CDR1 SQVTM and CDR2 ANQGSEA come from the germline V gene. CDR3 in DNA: TGCAGCGCTGGGGGGGTACAGGGGGCTCACCGATCCTACGAGCAGTACTTC. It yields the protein CSAGGVQGAHRSYEQYF.

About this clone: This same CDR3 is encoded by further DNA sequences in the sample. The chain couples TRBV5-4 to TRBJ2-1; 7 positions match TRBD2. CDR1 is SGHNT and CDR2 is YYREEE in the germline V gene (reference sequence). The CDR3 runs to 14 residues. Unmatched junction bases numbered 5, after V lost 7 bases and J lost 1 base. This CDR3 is CASGRAGSYNEQFF. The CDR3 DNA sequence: TGTGCCAGCGGGAGGGCCGGATCCTACAATGAGCAGTTCTTC.

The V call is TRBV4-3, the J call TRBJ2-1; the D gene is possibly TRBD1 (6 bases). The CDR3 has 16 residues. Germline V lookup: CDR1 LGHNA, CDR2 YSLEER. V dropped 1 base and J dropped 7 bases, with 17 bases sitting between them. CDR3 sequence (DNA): TGCGCCAGCAGCCAAGTTTACGGTCAGGGGTGGAATGAGCAGTTCTTC. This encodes CASSQVYGQGWNEQFF.

CDR3 amino acids: CASSAPGTANQPQHF. In DNA, the CDR3 is TGTGCCAGCAGTGCCCCCGGGACAGCAAATCAGCCCCAGCATTTT. V is TRBV6-1 and J is TRBJ1-5; 7 bases fit TRBD1. V shed 4 bases and J 4 bases; nucleotides not matched to a gene: 7. CDR3 length: 15 residues. Germline lookup yields CDR1 MNHNS and CDR2 SASEGT.

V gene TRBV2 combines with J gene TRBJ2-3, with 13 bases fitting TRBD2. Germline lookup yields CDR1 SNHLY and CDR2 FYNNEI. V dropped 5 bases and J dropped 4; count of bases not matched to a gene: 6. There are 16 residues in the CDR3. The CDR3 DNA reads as TGTGCCAGCAGTTCCTGGACTAGCGGGGGAGCAGATACGCAGTATTTT. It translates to CASSSWTSGGADTQYF. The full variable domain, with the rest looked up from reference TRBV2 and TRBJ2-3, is EPEVTQTPSHQVTQMGQEVILRCVPISNHLYFYWYRQILGQKVEFLVSFYNNEISEKSEIFDDQFSVERPDGSNFTLKIRSTKLEDSAMYFCASSSWTSGGADTQYFGPGTRLTVL.

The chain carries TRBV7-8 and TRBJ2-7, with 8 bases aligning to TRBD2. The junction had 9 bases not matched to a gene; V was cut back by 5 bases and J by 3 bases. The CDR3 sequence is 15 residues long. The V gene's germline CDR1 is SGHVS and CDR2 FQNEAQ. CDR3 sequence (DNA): TGTGCCAGCAGCCCGGGGGGGTTCGGATTCTACGAGCAGTACTTC. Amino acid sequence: CASSPGGFGFYEQYF.

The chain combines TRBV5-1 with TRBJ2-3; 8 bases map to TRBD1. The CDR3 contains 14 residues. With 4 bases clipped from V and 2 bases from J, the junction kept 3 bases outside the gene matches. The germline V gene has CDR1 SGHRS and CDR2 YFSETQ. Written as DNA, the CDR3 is TGCGCCAGCAGCCAGGGGGCCTACACAGATACGCAGTATTTT. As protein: CASSQGAYTDTQYF.

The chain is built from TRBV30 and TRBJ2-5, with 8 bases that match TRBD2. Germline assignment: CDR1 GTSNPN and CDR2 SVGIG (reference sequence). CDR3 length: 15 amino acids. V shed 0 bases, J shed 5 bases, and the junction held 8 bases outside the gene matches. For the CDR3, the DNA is TGTGCCTGGAGTGTACGTCTAGCGGGTCCGGAGACCCAGTACTTC. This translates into CAWSVRLAGPETQYF.

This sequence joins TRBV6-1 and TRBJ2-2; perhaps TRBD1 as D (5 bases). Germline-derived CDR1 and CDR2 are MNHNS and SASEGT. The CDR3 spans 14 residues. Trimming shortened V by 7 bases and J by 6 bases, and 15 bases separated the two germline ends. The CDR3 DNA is TGTGCCAGCAACCTCCAGGGTCCCCCCGGGGAGCTGTTTTTT. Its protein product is CASNLQGPPGELFF.

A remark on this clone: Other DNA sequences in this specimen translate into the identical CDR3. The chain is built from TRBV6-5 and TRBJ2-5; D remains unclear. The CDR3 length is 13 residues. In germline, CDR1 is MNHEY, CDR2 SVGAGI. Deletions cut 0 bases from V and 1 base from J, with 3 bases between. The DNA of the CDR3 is TGTGCCAGCAGTTACTCGATCCAAGAGACCCAGTACTTC. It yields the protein CASSYSIQETQYF.

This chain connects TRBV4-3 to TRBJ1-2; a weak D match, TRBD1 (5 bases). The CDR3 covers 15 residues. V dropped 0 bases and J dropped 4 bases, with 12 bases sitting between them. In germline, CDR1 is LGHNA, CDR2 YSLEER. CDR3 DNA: TGCGCCAGCAGCCAAGAAGGGACGGCTCCCTATGGCTACACCTTC. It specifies CASSQEGTAPYGYTF.